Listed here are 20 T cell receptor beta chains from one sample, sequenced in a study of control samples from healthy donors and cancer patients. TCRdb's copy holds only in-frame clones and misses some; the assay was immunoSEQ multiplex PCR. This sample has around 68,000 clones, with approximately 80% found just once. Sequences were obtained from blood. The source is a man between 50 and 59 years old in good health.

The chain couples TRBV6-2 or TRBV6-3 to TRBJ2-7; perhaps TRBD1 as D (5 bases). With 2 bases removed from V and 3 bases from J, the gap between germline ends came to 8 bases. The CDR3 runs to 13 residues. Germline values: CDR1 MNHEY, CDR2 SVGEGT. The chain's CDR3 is CASSYPGFYEQYF. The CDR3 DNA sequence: TGTGCCAGCAGTTACCCAGGGTTCTACGAGCAGTACTTC.

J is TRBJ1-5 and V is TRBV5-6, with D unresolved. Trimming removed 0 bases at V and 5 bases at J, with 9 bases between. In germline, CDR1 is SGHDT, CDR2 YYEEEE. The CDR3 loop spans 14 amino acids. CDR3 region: CASSLEGLDQPQHF. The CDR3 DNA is TGTGCCAGCAGCTTGGAAGGGTTGGATCAGCCCCAGCATTTT.

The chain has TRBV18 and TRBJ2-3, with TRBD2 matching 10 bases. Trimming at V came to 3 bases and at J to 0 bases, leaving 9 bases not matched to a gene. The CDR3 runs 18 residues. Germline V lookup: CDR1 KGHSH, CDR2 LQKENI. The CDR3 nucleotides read TGTGCCAGCTCACCGTTAGCGGGGGGCGGCTCTAGCACAGATACGCAGTATTTT. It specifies CASSPLAGGGSSTDTQYF.

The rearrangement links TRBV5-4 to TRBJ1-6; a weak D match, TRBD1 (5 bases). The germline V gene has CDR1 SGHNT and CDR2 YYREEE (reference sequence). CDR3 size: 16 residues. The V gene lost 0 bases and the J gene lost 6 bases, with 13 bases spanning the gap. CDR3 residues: CASSLAGSGSNSPLHF. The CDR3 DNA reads TGTGCCAGCAGCTTGGCTGGGTCAGGGAGTAATTCACCCCTCCACTTT.

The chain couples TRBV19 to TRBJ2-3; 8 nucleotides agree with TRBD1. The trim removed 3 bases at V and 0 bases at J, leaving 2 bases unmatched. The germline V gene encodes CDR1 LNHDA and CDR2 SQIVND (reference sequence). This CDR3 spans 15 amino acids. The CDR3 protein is CASSMQGASTDTQYF. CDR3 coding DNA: TGTGCCAGTAGTATGCAGGGGGCCAGCACAGATACGCAGTATTTT.

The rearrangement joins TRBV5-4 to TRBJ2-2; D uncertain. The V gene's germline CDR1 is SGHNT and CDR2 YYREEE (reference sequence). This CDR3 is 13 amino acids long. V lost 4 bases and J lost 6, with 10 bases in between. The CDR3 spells CASSLHSAGELFF. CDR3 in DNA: TGTGCCAGCAGCCTCCATAGTGCCGGGGAGCTGTTTTTT.

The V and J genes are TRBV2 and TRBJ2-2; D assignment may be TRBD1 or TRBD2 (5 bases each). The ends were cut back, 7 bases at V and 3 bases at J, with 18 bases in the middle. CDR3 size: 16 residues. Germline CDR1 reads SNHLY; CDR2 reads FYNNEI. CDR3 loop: CASTPDSPRDTGELFF. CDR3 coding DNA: TGTGCCAGCACGCCCGACAGCCCGAGGGACACCGGGGAGCTGTTTTTT.

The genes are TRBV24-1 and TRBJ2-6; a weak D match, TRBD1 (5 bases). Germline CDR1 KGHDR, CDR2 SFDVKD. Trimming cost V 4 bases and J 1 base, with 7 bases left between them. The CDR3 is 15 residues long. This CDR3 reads CATSESGSGANVLTF. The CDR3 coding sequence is TGTGCCACCAGTGAATCAGGGTCTGGGGCCAACGTCCTGACTTTC.

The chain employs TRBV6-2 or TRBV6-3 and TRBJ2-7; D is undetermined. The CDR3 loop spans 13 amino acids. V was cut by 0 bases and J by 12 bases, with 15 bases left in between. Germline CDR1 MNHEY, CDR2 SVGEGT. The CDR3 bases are TGTGCCAGCAGTTACTCGACGCGCGACACGAGGTACTTC. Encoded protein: CASSYSTRDTRYF.

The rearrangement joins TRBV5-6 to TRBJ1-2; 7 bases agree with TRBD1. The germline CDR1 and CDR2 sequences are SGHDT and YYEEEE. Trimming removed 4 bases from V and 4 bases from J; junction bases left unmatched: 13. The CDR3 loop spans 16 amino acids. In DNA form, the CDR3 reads TGTGCCAGCAGCCCTCAGACAGGGCCCAGTCTCTATGGCTACACCTTC. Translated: CASSPQTGPSLYGYTF.

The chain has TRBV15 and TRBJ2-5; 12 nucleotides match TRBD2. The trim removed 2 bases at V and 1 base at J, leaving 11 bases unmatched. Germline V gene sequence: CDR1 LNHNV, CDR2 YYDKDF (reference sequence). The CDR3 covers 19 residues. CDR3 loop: CATSRSPPGLAGSQETQYF. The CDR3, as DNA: TGTGCCACCAGCAGATCACCTCCGGGACTAGCGGGCAGCCAAGAGACCCAGTACTTC. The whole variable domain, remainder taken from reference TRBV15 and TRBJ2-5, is DAMVIQNPRYQVTQFGKPVTLSCSQTLNHNVMYWYQQKSSQAPKLLFHYYDKDFNNEADTPDNFQSRRPNTSFCFLDIRSPGLGDTAMYLCATSRSPPGLAGSQETQYFGPGTRLLVL.

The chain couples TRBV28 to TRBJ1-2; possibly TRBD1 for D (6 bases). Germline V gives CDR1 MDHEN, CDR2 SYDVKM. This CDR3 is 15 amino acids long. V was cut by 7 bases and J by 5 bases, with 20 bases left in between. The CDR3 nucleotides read TGTGCCAGCAAGGGGGAGGGCTTTAACGGTTATGGCTACACCTTC. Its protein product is CASKGEGFNGYGYTF.

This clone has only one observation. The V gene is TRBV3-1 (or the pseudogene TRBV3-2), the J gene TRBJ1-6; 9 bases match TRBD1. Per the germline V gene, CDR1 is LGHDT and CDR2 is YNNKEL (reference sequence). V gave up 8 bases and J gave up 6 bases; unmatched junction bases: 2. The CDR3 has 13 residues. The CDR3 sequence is CASGDRANSPLHF. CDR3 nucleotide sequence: TGTGCCAGCGGGGACAGGGCTAATTCACCCCTCCACTTT.

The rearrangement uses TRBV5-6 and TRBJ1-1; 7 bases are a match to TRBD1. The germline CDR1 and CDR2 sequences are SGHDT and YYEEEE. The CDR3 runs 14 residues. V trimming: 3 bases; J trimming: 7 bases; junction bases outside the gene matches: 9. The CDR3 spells CASSSGQGENEAFF. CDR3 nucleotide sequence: TGTGCCAGCAGCTCTGGGCAGGGGGAAAATGAAGCTTTCTTT.

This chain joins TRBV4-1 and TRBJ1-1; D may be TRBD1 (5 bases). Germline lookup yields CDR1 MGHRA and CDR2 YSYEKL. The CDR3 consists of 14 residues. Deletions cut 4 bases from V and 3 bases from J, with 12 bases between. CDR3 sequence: CASSPQAGDTEAFF. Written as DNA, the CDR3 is TGCGCCAGCAGCCCACAGGCGGGGGACACTGAAGCTTTCTTT.

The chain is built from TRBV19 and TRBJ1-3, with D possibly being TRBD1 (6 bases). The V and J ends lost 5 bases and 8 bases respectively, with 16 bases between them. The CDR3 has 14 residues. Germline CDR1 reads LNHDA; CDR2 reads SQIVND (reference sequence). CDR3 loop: CASSPNLQGDTIYF. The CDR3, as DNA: TGTGCCAGTAGTCCGAACCTACAGGGAGACACCATATATTTT. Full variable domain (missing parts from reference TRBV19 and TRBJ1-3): DGGITQSPKYLFRKEGQNVTLSCEQNLNHDAMYWYRQDPGQGLRLIYYSQIVNDFQKGDIAEGYSVSREKKESFPLTVTSAQKNPTAFYLCASSPNLQGDTIYFGEGSWLTVV.

CDR3: CASSFLTEAGYSPLHF. The CDR3 DNA reads as TGTGCCAGCAGTTTTTTGACGGAGGCGGGCTATTCACCCCTCCACTTT. The gene calls are TRBV27 and TRBJ1-6; no definite D call. The CDR3 contains 16 residues. The germline V gene encodes CDR1 MNHEY and CDR2 SMNVEV (reference sequence). With 3 bases removed from V and 8 bases from J, the gap between germline ends came to 17 bases.

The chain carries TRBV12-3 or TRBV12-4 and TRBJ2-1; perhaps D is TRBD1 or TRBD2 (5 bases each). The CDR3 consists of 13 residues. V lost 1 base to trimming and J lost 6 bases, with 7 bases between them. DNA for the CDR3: TGTGCCAGCAGTTTAGGGGGGATCAATGAGCAGTTCTTC. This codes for CASSLGGINEQFF.

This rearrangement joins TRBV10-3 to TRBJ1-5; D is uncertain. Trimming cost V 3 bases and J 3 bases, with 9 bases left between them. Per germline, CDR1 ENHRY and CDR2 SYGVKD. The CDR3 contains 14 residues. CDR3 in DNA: TGTGCCATCAGTGAAGAGGGAATCAATCAGCCCCAGCATTTT. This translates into CAISEEGINQPQHF.

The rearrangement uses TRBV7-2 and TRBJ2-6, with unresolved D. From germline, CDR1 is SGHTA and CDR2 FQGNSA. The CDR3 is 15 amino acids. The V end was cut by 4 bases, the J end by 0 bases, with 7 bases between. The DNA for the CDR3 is TGTGCCAGCAGCTCACAAGTCTCTGGGGCCAACGTCCTGACTTTC. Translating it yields CASSSQVSGANVLTF.